A single sample gave rise to the 25 T cell receptor beta chains below, sequenced in a study of T cell responses to AZD1222 COVID-19 vaccine. TCRdb's table, derived via immunoSEQ multiplex PCR, lists solely in-frame clones and lacks some. The sample carries about 110,000 clones, more than 70% recorded once. The sample was peripheral blood, taken on day 0 of MenACWY control vaccination. Every receptor here comes from an adult in good health.

The gene calls are TRBV2 and TRBJ1-5; TRBD1 might be the D (5 bases). Germline-derived CDR1 and CDR2 are SNHLY and FYNNEI. The ends were cut back, 6 bases at V and 0 bases at J, with 9 bases in the middle. This CDR3 spans 14 amino acids. CDR3 loop: CASSGQVSNQPQHF. The CDR3 coding sequence is TGTGCCAGCAGCGGACAAGTTAGCAATCAGCCCCAGCATTTT.

This chain connects TRBV6-5 to TRBJ1-5; D may be TRBD1 (5 bases). The CDR3 runs to 15 residues. Trimming removed 5 bases at V and 0 bases at J, with 11 bases between. Germline CDR1 is MNHEY and CDR2 is SVGAGI. CDR3 sequence (DNA): TGTGCCAGCAGTCTCGGGGGGACTAGCAATCAGCCCCAGCATTTT. It is translated as CASSLGGTSNQPQHF.

The chain recombines TRBV2 with TRBJ1-1; 9 bases fit TRBD1. The germline V gene encodes CDR1 SNHLY and CDR2 FYNNEI. Losses at the gene ends were 4 bases for V and 6 bases for J; bases not matched to a gene: 6. This CDR3 region has 14 residues. The CDR3 loop reads CASSGKQGASEAFF. The DNA for the CDR3 is TGTGCCAGCAGTGGTAAACAGGGGGCCTCTGAAGCTTTCTTT.

V is TRBV5-4 and J is TRBJ1-2; D is unresolved. Germline V gives CDR1 SGHNT, CDR2 YYREEE (reference sequence). CDR3 size: 14 residues. V shed 4 bases and J shed 4 bases, with 14 bases lying between them. CDR3 DNA: TGTGCCAGCAGCCTAGGAGAGGGAGTCTATGGCTACACCTTC. Translating it yields CASSLGEGVYGYTF.

This chain uses TRBV6-5 with TRBJ2-1, with D maybe TRBD2 (6 bases). This CDR3 contains 15 residues. V shed 0 bases and J shed 4 bases, with 10 bases lying between them. Germline V CDR1 and CDR2: MNHEY, SVGAGI. Here the CDR3 DNA reads TGTGCCAGCAGTTACTCTAGCGGAGTTTACAATGAGCAGTTCTTC. Amino acid sequence: CASSYSSGVYNEQFF.

The chain carries TRBV7-3 and TRBJ2-7, with D perhaps TRBD1 or TRBD2 (7 bases each). Trimming removed 3 bases from V and 3 bases from J, with 12 bases in between. The CDR3 has 14 residues. Germline V gene data show CDR1 as SGHTA and CDR2 as FQGTGA. CDR3 in DNA: TGTGCCAGCAGCTTGCAGGGGGGGAACTACGAGCAGTACTTC. This gives the protein CASSLQGGNYEQYF. The entire variable domain, with the rest obtained from reference TRBV7-3 and TRBJ2-7, is as follows: GAGVSQTPSNKVTEKGKYVELRCDPISGHTALYWYRQSLGQGPEFLIYFQGTGAADDSGLPNDRFFAVRPEGSVSTLKIQRTERGDSAVYLCASSLQGGNYEQYFGPGTRLTVT.

The J gene is TRBJ1-4, the V gene TRBV5-6; 9 positions match TRBD1. The CDR3 spans 15 residues. The V segment lost 5 bases and the J segment 4 bases; nucleotides outside the gene matches: 6. The germline gives CDR1 SGHDT, CDR2 YYEEEE. The CDR3 protein is CASSWGQGFNEKLFF. For the CDR3, the DNA is TGTGCCAGCAGTTGGGGACAGGGCTTTAATGAAAAACTGTTTTTT. The variable domain in full, with the rest retrieved from reference TRBV5-6 and TRBJ1-4, is DAGVTQSPTHLIKTRGQQVTLRCSPKSGHDTVSWYQQALGQGPQFIFQYYEEEERQRGNFPDRFSGHQFPNYSSELNVNALLLGDSALYLCASSWGQGFNEKLFFGSGTQLSVL.

J is TRBJ2-1 and V is TRBV2; D is possibly TRBD1 or TRBD2 (5 bases each). The CDR3 has 15 residues. The V gene lost 4 bases and the J gene lost 8 bases, with 18 bases spanning the gap. Per germline, CDR1 SNHLY and CDR2 FYNNEI. The CDR3 DNA sequence: TGTGCCAGCAGTGGGGCGGGTGGCAGGGTCCATGAGCAGTTCTTC. It is translated as CASSGAGGRVHEQFF.

The chain joins TRBV5-1 to TRBJ2-7, with D perhaps TRBD1 (5 bases). V lost 0 bases, J lost 3 bases, and 10 bases lay in between. Germline V gene data show CDR1 as SGHRS and CDR2 as YFSETQ. This CDR3 spans 14 amino acids. CDR3 protein: CASSLVQDLYEQYF. The CDR3 DNA reads TGCGCCAGCAGCTTGGTACAGGACCTCTACGAGCAGTACTTC.

The V and J genes are TRBV6-2 or TRBV6-3 and TRBJ2-5; unclear D gene. CDR1 MNHEY and CDR2 SVGEGT come from the germline V gene. CDR3 size: 13 residues. The V end lost 5 bases, the J end lost 2 bases, and 9 bases lay between the germline ends. The CDR3 DNA is TGTGCCAGCAGTCGCGCCTTACAAGAGACCCAGTACTTC. Translating gives CASSRALQETQYF.

This clone was observed a single time. This sequence joins TRBV7-6 and TRBJ1-1; D gene unclear. CDR1 and CDR2 (germline): SGHVS, FNYEAQ. V lost 5 bases and J lost 1, with 23 bases in between. The CDR3 is 18 residues long. The CDR3 sequence: CASSAVGFRLTPNTEAFF. The CDR3, as DNA: TGTGCCAGCAGCGCGGTGGGATTTCGGCTTACACCGAACACTGAAGCTTTCTTT.

The chain combines TRBV4-1 with TRBJ1-2, with no clear D. The CDR3 runs to 14 residues. Trimming took 2 bases from V and 0 from J, leaving 7 bases between them. Germline V gene sequence: CDR1 MGHRA, CDR2 YSYEKL. The CDR3 sequence is CASSQSGPNYGYTF. The DNA for the CDR3 is TGCGCCAGCAGCCAATCAGGTCCTAACTATGGCTACACCTTC.

V gene TRBV5-6 combines with J gene TRBJ2-2, with 7 bases identical to TRBD1. V lost 1 base, J lost 1 base, and 7 bases stayed unmatched. The CDR3 contains 17 residues. CDR1 SGHDT and CDR2 YYEEEE come from the germline V gene. In DNA form, the CDR3 reads TGTGCCAGCAGCTTGAGACAGGGATCGGGGAACACCGGGGAGCTGTTTTTT. Protein sequence: CASSLRQGSGNTGELFF.

The chain joins TRBV5-1 to TRBJ1-4; TRBD1 aligns across 7 bases. In germline, CDR1 is SGHRS, CDR2 YFSETQ. The CDR3 has 15 residues. After removal of 0 bases from V and 4 bases from J, the junction contained 3 bases not matched to a gene. The CDR3 spells CASSLGDSHNEKLFF. CDR3 nucleotide sequence: TGCGCCAGCAGCTTGGGGGACAGCCATAATGAAAAACTGTTTTTT.

The V and J genes are TRBV5-6 and TRBJ1-5; D is perhaps TRBD1 (6 bases). The CDR3 covers 13 residues. Between the trimmed V and J ends, which lost 4 bases and 6 bases, there was a span of 11 bases. Germline assignment: CDR1 SGHDT and CDR2 YYEEEE. CDR3 protein: CASSRGGGQPQHF. In nucleotides, the CDR3 is TGTGCCAGCAGCCGGGGGGGCGGTCAGCCCCAGCATTTT. Together with reference TRBV5-6 and TRBJ1-5, the CDR3 gives the full variable domain: DAGVTQSPTHLIKTRGQQVTLRCSPKSGHDTVSWYQQALGQGPQFIFQYYEEEERQRGNFPDRFSGHQFPNYSSELNVNALLLGDSALYLCASSRGGGQPQHFGDGTRLSIL.

The chain recombines TRBV28 with TRBJ2-7, with TRBD1 as a possible D gene (6 bases). V lost 6 bases, J lost 13 bases, and 19 bases lay in between. CDR3 length: 12 residues. Looked up from germline, CDR1 is MDHEN and CDR2 is SYDVKM. The CDR3 DNA reads TGTGCCAGCAGACATACAGGGTCCCAGGCCTACTTC. This encodes CASRHTGSQAYF.

The genes are TRBV11-2 and TRBJ1-1, with D hard to call. The CDR3 runs 12 residues. CDR1 is SGHAT and CDR2 is FQNNGV in the germline V gene. Trimming shortened V by 5 bases and J by 5 bases, and 9 bases separated the two germline ends. CDR3 in amino acids: CASSVPWTEAFF. The CDR3 coding sequence is TGTGCCAGCAGCGTGCCTTGGACTGAAGCTTTCTTT.

The V gene is TRBV7-9, the J gene TRBJ2-3; D perhaps matches TRBD2 (5 bases). The V end lost 5 bases, the J end lost 5 bases, and 11 bases lay between the germline ends. This CDR3 region has 13 residues. Germline CDR1 is SEHNR and CDR2 is FQNEAQ (reference sequence). The CDR3 is CASSRAEGDTQYF. CDR3 DNA: TGTGCCAGCAGCAGAGCCGAGGGAGATACGCAGTATTTT.

The chain uses TRBV29-1 and TRBJ1-4, with no clear D. V gave up 4 bases and J gave up 0 bases, with 3 bases separating them. Germline V CDR1 and CDR2: SQVTM, ANQGSEA. CDR3 size: 12 residues. This CDR3 reads CSVAATNEKLFF. The CDR3 coding sequence is TGCAGCGTTGCAGCAACTAATGAAAAACTGTTTTTT.

The gene calls are TRBV2 and TRBJ1-6; 9 bases are a match to TRBD1. V lost 8 bases, J lost 10 bases, and 3 bases stayed unmatched. The CDR3 totals 12 residues. The V gene's germline CDR1 is SNHLY and CDR2 FYNNEI. CDR3 DNA: TGTGCCAGCCGGGACAGGGTATCACCCCTCCACTTT. Translation gives CASRDRVSPLHF.

The chain employs TRBV28 and TRBJ2-7; a weak D match, TRBD1 (6 bases). The CDR3 spans 13 residues. The germline gives CDR1 MDHEN, CDR2 SYDVKM. V was shortened by 3 bases and J by 4 bases, with 10 bases between the two germline ends. The CDR3 nucleotides read TGTGCCAGCAGTTTCAGGGGAAGATACGAGCAGTACTTC. Its protein is CASSFRGRYEQYF.

Note on this clone: Sequence at one end of the junction differs from germline and may be a read error. This chain uses TRBV7-2 with TRBJ2-5; 9 bases agree with TRBD1. Germline loops: CDR1 SGHTA, CDR2 FQGNSA. The CDR3 is made up of 18 amino acids. This CDR3 is CASILSLLTGTGQKTQYF. The CDR3 bases are TGTGCCAGCATCTTAAGCCTCCTCACCGGGACAGGGCAAAAGACCCAGTACTTC. Full variable domain (missing parts from reference TRBV7-2 and TRBJ2-5): GAGVSQSPSNKVTEKGKDVELRCDPISGHTALYWYRQSLGQGLEFLIYFQGNSAPDKSGLPSDRFSAERTGGSVSTLTIQRTQQEDSAVYLCASILSLLTGTGQKTQYFGPGTRLLVL.

V is TRBV4-1 and J is TRBJ2-7; D is perhaps TRBD1 (5 bases). V gave up 0 bases and J gave up 6 bases, with 18 bases separating them. CDR1 is MGHRA, CDR2 YSYEKL, per germline. The CDR3 sequence is 16 residues long. CDR3 region: CASSQDITQGSVEQYF. DNA for the CDR3: TGCGCCAGCAGCCAAGATATCACCCAGGGTTCGGTCGAGCAGTACTTC.

The chain uses TRBV5-6 and TRBJ2-7, with D perhaps TRBD1 (5 bases). Germline V gene lookup returns CDR1 SGHDT and CDR2 YYEEEE. The V end was cut by 4 bases, the J end by 1 base, with 18 bases between. The CDR3 is 16 residues long. DNA of the CDR3: TGTGCCAGCAGCCCCCTAGGACACTCCACATCCTACGAGCAGTACTTC. Protein sequence: CASSPLGHSTSYEQYF.

This chain links TRBV3-1 (or the pseudogene TRBV3-2) with TRBJ1-2; D is unresolved. V was cut by 0 bases and J by 4 bases, with 6 bases left in between. The CDR3 has 13 amino acids. The germline V gene has CDR1 LGHDT and CDR2 YNNKEL (reference sequence). The CDR3, as DNA: TGTGCCAGCAGCCAAGAGCCCCGCTATGGCTACACCTTC. Encoded protein: CASSQEPRYGYTF.